The rows below give T cell receptor beta chains drawn from one sample of a study of identical twins. TCRdb analysed the 5' RACE reads with MiXCR anew, one entry per CDR3 protein. The data contain about 200,000 distinct CDR3 sequences, 6.5% to 8% of them singletons. These data also formed part of another study, on T cells expressing NK-cell markers.

Input material: CD8+ T cells sorted from blood. These receptors came from a woman younger than 30 in good health. Both conserved end residues are part of each CDR3. Each record gives: CDR3 length, J gene, V gene, clone size, D gene, CDR3 DNA, CDR3 protein. A D gene is named only where the DNA matches it firmly. Rows may omit the clone size; those that give it use once, few, many or a size class.

>14|TRBJ2-7|TRBV6-5|few|NA
TGTGCCAGCACTTCTTACGGGCCCACCTACGAGCAGTACTTC
CASTSYGPTYEQYF
>16|TRBJ2-1|TRBV20-1|few|TRBD2
TGCAGTGCTAGTGCTAGCGGGAGGGTAGACTACAATGAGCAGTTCTTC
CSASASGRVDYNEQFF
>14|TRBJ2-7|TRBV7-9|NA|NA
TGTGCCAGCGGTCGGGACACGGCAAACTACGAGCAGTACTTC
CASGRDTANYEQYF
>12|TRBJ1-2|TRBV20-1|few|TRBD1
TGCAGTGCTCCAACAGGGGATCCTGGCTACACCTTC
CSAPTGDPGYTF
>13|TRBJ1-2|TRBV14|few|NA
TGTGCCAGCAGCCAAGACCAACGGGGCGGCTACACCTTC
CASSQDQRGGYTF
>14|TRBJ2-3|TRBV13|many|NA
TGTGCCAGCAGCAAGGTGGGGGCCGGAGATACGCAGTATTTT
CASSKVGAGDTQYF
>16|TRBJ2-1|TRBV3-1|few|TRBD2
TGTGCCAGCAGCCACGAAACTAGCGGGGGGGCTAATGAGCAGTTCTTC
CASSHETSGGANEQFF
>15|TRBJ2-7|TRBV30|many|NA
TGTGCCTGGAGTGTAACCCCGGGGGATCTAATTTTGCAGTACTTC
CAWSVTPGDLILQYF
>14|TRBJ2-1|TRBV9|NA|TRBD2
TGTGCCAGTAGAAGGTCCAGCGGGAGCTATGAGCAGTTCTTC
CASRRSSGSYEQFF
>11|TRBJ2-7|TRBV12-5|few|NA
TGTGCTAGTGGTTTGGTTTCAGCGGAGTACTTC
CASGLVSAEYF
>15|TRBJ2-3|TRBV7-9|NA|NA
TGTGCCAGCAGCACCCAATCCGGGTGGGCAGATACGCAGTATTTT
CASSTQSGWADTQYF
>14|TRBJ1-1|TRBV7-9|few|NA
TGTGCCAGCAGCCCCGGAACCTTGAACACTGAAGCTTTCTTT
CASSPGTLNTEAFF
>14|TRBJ2-7|TRBV7-9|few|NA
TGTGCCAGCAGCTTGGGTACGGGGACCGGGGAGCAGTACTTC
CASSLGTGTGEQYF
>15|TRBJ2-5|TRBV9|many|TRBD2
TGTGCCAGCAGCGACGTTTATAGCGGGGGAGAGACCCAGTACTTC
CASSDVYSGGETQYF
>11|TRBJ2-5|TRBV12-3/TRBV12-4|many|NA
TGTGCCAGCAGTTTTTCGGGAACCCAGTACTTC
CASSFSGTQYF
>16|TRBJ1-2|TRBV3-1|NA|NA
TGTGCCAGCAGCCAAGAAGACCCTTATTTTAACTATGGCTACACCTTC
CASSQEDPYFNYGYTF
>14|TRBJ2-3|TRBV11-2|NA|NA
TGTGCCAGCAGCTTAGTACCTCGGGGAGATACGCAGTATTTT
CASSLVPRGDTQYF
>14|TRBJ2-1|TRBV27|few|TRBD2
TGTGCCAGCAGACTAGCGGGAGTCAACAATGAGCAGTTCTTC
CASRLAGVNNEQFF
>16|TRBJ2-1|TRBV7-6|NA|TRBD2
TGTGCCAGCAGCTCGTTAGCGGGAGGGACCTACAATGAGCAGTTCTTC
CASSSLAGGTYNEQFF
>16|TRBJ2-3|TRBV10-1|few|NA
TGCGCCAGCAGTGATCCTACTGGACTGGCCGCAGATACGCAGTATTTT
CASSDPTGLAADTQYF
>14|TRBJ2-7|TRBV7-6|few|NA
TGTGCCAGCAGCTTTGAAGACCCTCCCTACGAGCAGTACTTC
CASSFEDPPYEQYF
>12|TRBJ2-5|TRBV7-9|many|NA
TGTGCCAGCAGCCGTCCTCGGGAGACCCAGTACTTC
CASSRPRETQYF
>15|TRBJ1-1|TRBV5-1|many|TRBD1
TGCGCCAGCAGCTTGGCACGGACAGGGGTCACTGAAGCTTTCTTT
CASSLARTGVTEAFF
>15|TRBJ1-6|TRBV4-3|many|NA
TGCGCCAGCAGCCAGCGATACAGGGAAAGGCCACCCCTCCACTTT
CASSQRYRERPPLHF
>16|TRBJ1-2|TRBV29-1|NA|TRBD1
TGCAGCGTTGAAGTAGGGCGAGCTTGGGACAGCTATGGCTACACCTTC
CSVEVGRAWDSYGYTF
>17|TRBJ2-2|TRBV27|few|NA
TGTGCCAGAGGACCCTCTAGGGGGGGTGGAAGCACCGGGGAGCTGTTTTTT
CARGPSRGGGSTGELFF
>16|TRBJ2-7|TRBV3-1|few|TRBD2
TGTGCCAGCAGCCAAGATCTGGGACTAGCGGAGTACGAGCAGTACTTC
CASSQDLGLAEYEQYF
>15|TRBJ2-7|TRBV27|few|NA
TGTGCCAGCAGTTTCCGACAGGCTAGCTCCTACGAGCAGTACTTC
CASSFRQASSYEQYF
>17|TRBJ2-1|TRBV29-1|many|NA
TGCAGCGCGAACCTGGCCCGGACTCCTTCGAACTACAATGAGCAGTTCTTC
CSANLARTPSNYNEQFF
>15|TRBJ1-2|TRBV7-2|few|NA
TGTGCCAGCAGACCCGGGACAACTTTCCCCTATGGCTACACCTTC
CASRPGTTFPYGYTF
>15|TRBJ2-7|TRBV5-6|few|TRBD1
TGTGCCAGCAGCCGACTGGGACAGGGGAGGCACGAGCAGTACTTC
CASSRLGQGRHEQYF
>15|TRBJ2-1|TRBV3-1|many|NA
TGTGCCAGCAGCCAACTACGCCCCCGAGACAATGAGCAGTTCTTC
CASSQLRPRDNEQFF
>15|TRBJ2-1|TRBV12-3/TRBV12-4|many|TRBD2
TGTGCCAGCAGCCTCCGGGGGGGACTAGAAGCTGAGCAGTTCTTC
CASSLRGGLEAEQFF
>13|TRBJ1-2|TRBV6-2/TRBV6-3|NA|NA
TGTGCCAGCAGGGGGTCCGACACCTATGGCTACACCTTC
CASRGSDTYGYTF
>16|TRBJ2-1|TRBV12-3/TRBV12-4|many|NA
TGTGCCAGCAGTTTTAAGGTAGACTACAGCAACAATGAGCAGTTCTTC
CASSFKVDYSNNEQFF
>15|TRBJ2-5|TRBV5-5|NA|NA
TGTGCCAGCAGCTTGTTCAGGAGCAGACAAGAGACCCAGTACTTC
CASSLFRSRQETQYF
>17|TRBJ2-5|TRBV7-9|few|TRBD2
TGTGCCAGCAGCGCACACTCGACTAGCAGCCGGCGGGAGACCCAGTACTTC
CASSAHSTSSRRETQYF
>15|TRBJ1-3|TRBV9|NA|NA
TGTGCCAGCAGCGTAGCCGGGGGAGGTGGAAACACCATATATTTT
CASSVAGGGGNTIYF
>11|TRBJ2-1|TRBV7-9|many|NA
TGTGCCAGCGGATTAACCAATGAGCAGTTCTTC
CASGLTNEQFF
>15|TRBJ2-7|TRBV12-3/TRBV12-4|few|TRBD2
TGTGCCAGCAGCCAGGGGACTAGCCCCCGTTACGAGCAGTACTTC
CASSQGTSPRYEQYF
>16|TRBJ1-1|TRBV4-3|NA|TRBD1
TGCGCCAGCAGCCAAGCAGTTCAGGGGGCGGTCACTGAAGCTTTCTTT
CASSQAVQGAVTEAFF
>13|TRBJ2-1|TRBV6-2/TRBV6-3|few|NA
TGTGCCAGCAGTTGGAGCTCCGGTCTTGAGCAGTTCTTC
CASSWSSGLEQFF